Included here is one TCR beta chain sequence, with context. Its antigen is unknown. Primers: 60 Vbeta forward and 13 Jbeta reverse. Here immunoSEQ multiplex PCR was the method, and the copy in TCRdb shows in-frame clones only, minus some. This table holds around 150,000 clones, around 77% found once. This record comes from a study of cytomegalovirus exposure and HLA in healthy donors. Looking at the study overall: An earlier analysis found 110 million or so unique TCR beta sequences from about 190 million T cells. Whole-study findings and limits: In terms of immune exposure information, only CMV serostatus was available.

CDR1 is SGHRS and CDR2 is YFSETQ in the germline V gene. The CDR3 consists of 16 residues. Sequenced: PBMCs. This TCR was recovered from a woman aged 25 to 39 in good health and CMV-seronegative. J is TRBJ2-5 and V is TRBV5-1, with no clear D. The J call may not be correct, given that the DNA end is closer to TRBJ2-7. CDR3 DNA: TGCGCCAGCAGCTTGGGGACCTCCTCTAGCTCCTACGAGCAGTACTTC. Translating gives CASSLGTSSSSYEQYF.